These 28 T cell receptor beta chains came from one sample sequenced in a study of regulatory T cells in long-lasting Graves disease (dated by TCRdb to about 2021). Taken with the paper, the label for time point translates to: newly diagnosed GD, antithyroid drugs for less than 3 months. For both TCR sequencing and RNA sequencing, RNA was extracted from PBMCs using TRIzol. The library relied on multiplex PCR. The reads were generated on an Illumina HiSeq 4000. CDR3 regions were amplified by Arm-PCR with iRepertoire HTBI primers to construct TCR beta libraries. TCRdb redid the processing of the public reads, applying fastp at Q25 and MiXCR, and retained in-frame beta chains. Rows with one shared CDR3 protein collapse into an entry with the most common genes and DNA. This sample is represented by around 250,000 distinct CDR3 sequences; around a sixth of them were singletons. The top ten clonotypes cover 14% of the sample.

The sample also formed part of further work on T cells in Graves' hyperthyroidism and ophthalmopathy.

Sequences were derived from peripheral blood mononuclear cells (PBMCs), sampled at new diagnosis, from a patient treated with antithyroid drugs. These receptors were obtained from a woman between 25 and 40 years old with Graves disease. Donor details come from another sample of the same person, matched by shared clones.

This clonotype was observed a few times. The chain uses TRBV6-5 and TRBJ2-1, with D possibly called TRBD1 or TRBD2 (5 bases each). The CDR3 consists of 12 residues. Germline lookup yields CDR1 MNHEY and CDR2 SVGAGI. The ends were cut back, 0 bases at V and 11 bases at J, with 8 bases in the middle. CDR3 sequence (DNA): TGTGCCAGCAGTTACTCGCCGGGGCAGCAGTTCTTC. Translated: CASSYSPGQQFF.

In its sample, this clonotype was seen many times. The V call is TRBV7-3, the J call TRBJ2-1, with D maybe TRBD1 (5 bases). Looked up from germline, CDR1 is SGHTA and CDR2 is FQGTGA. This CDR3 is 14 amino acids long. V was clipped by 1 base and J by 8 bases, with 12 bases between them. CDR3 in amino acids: CASSLIAQGDEQFF. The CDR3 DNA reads TGTGCCAGCAGCTTAATAGCCCAGGGCGATGAGCAGTTCTTC.

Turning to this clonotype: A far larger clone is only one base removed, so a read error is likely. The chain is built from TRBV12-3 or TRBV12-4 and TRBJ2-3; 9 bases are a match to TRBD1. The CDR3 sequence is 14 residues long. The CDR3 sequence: CASNEQGANTEAVF. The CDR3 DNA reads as TGTGCCAGCAACGAACAGGGGGCCAACACTGAAGCTGTCTTT.

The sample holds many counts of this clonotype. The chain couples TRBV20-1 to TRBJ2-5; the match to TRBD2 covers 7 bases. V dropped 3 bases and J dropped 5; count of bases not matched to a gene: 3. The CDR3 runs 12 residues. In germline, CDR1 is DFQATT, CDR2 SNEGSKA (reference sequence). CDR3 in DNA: TGCAGTGCTAGGGGGGGGGACGAGACCCAGTACTTC. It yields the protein CSARGGDETQYF.

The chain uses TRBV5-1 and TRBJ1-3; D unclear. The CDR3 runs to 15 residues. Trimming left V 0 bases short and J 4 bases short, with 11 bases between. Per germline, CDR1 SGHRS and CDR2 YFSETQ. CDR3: CASSLANNLGNTIYF. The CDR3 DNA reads TGCGCCAGCAGCTTGGCAAACAACCTAGGAAACACCATATATTTT.

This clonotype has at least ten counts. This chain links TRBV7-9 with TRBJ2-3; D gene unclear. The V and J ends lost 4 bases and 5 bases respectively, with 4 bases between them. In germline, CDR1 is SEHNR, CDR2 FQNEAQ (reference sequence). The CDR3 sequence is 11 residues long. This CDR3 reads CASSSRDTQYF. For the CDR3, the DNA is TGTGCCAGCAGCTCAAGAGATACGCAGTATTTT.

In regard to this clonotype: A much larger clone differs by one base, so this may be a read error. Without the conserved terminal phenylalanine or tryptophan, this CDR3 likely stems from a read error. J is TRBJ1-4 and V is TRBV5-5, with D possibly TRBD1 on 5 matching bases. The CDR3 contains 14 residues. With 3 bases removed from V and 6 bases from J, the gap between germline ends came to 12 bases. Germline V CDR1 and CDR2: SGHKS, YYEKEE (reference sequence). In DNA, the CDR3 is TGTGCCAGCAGCTCGGGGGTAATTGATGAAAAACTGTTTCTT. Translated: CASSSGVIDEKLFL.

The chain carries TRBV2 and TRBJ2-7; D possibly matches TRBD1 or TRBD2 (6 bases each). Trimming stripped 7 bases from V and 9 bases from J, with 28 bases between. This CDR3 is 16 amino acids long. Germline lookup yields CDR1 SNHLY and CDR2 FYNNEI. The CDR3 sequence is CASTTWRWGAQRPQYF. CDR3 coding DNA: TGTGCCAGCACCACCTGGAGGTGGGGGGCGCAGAGGCCGCAGTACTTC.

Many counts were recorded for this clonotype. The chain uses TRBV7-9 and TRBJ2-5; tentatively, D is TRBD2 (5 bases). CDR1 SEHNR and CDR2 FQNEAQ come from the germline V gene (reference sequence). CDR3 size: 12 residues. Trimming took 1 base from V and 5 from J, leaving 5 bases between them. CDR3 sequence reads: CASSLGRETQYF. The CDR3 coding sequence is TGTGCCAGCAGCTTAGGGAGGGAGACCCAGTACTTC.

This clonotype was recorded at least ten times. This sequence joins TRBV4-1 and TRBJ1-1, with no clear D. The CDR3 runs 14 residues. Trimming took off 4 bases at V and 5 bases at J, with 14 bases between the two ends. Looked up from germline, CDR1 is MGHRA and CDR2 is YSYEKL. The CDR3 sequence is CASSLQDGETEAFF. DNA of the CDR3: TGCGCCAGCAGCCTCCAGGACGGCGAAACTGAAGCTTTCTTT.

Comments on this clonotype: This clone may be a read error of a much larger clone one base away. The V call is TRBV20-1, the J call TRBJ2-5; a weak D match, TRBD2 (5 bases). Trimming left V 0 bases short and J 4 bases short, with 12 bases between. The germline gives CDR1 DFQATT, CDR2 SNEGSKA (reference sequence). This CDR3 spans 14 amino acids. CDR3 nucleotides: TGCAGTGCTAGAGAGGACGGGGTGGTAGAGACCCAGTACTTC. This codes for CSAREDGVVETQYF.

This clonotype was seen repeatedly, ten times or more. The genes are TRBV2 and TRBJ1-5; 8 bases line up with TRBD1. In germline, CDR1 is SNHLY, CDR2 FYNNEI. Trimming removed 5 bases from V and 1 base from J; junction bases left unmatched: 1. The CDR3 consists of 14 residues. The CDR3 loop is CASSTGGSNQPQHF. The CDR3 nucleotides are TGTGCCAGCAGTACAGGGGGAAGCAATCAGCCCCAGCATTTT. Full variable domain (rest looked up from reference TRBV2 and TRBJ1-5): EPEVTQTPSHQVTQMGQEVILRCVPISNHLYFYWYRQILGQKVEFLVSFYNNEISEKSEIFDDQFSVERPDGSNFTLKIRSTKLEDSAMYFCASSTGGSNQPQHFGDGTRLSIL.

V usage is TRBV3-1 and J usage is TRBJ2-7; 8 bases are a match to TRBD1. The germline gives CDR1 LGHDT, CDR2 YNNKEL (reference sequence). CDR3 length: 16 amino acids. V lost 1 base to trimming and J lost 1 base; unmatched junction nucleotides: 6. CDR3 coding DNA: TGTGCCAGCAGCCAAGTCGGGGGACAGGCATCCTACGAGCAGTACTTC. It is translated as CASSQVGGQASYEQYF.

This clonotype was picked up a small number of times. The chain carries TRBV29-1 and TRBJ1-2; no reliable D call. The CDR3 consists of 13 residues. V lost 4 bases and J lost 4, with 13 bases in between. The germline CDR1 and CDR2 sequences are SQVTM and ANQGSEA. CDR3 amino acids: CSVVRTDSYGYTF. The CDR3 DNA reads TGCAGCGTTGTACGTACAGATTCCTATGGCTACACCTTC.

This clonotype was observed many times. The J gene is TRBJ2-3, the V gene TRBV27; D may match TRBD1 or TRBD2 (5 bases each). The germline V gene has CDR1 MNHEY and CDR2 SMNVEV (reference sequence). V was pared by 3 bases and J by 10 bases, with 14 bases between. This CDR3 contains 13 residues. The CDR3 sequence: CASSLGTADAQYF. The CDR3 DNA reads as TGTGCCAGCAGTTTGGGGACCGCCGATGCGCAGTATTTT.

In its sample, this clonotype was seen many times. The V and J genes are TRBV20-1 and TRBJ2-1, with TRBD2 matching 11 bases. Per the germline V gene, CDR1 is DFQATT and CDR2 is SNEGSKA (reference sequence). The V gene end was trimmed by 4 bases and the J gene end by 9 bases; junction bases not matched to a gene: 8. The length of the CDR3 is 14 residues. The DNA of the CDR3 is TGCAGTGCTATGACTAGCGGGGCTGGGCTTGAGCAGTTCTTC. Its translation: CSAMTSGAGLEQFF.

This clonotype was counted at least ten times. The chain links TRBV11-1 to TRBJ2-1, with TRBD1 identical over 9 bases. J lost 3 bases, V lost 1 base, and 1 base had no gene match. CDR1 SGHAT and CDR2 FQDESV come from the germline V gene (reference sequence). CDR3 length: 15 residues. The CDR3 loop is CASSLGTGVYNEQFF. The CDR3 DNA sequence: TGTGCCAGCAGCTTAGGGACAGGGGTCTACAATGAGCAGTTCTTC. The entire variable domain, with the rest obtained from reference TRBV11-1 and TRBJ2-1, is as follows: EAEVAQSPRYKITEKSQAVAFWCDPISGHATLYWYRQILGQGPELLVQFQDESVVDDSQLPKDRFSAERLKGVDSTLKIQPAELGDSAMYLCASSLGTGVYNEQFFGPGTRLTVL.

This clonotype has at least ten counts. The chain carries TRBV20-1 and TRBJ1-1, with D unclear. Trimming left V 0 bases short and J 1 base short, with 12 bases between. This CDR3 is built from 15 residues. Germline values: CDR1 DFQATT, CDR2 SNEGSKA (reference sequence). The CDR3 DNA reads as TGCAGTGCTAGAGATTCGGTCTACGCGAACACTGAAGCTTTCTTT. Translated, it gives CSARDSVYANTEAFF.

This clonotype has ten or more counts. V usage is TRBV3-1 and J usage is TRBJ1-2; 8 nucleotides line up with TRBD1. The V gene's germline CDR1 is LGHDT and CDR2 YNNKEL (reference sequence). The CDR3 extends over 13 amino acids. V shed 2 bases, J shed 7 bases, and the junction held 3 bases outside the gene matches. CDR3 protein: CASSQSDRAGYTF. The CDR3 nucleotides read TGTGCCAGCAGCCAATCGGACAGGGCTGGCTACACCTTC.

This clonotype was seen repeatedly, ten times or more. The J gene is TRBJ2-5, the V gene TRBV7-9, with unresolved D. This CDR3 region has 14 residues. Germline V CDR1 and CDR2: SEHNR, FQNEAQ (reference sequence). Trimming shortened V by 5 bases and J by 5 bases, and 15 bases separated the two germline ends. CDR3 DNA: TGTGCCAGCAGCCCCCGGATTGTAAGTGAGACCCAGTACTTC. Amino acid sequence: CASSPRIVSETQYF. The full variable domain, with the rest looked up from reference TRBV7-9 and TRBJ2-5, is DTGVSQNPRHKITKRGQNVTFRCDPISEHNRLYWYRQTLGQGPEFLTYFQNEAQLEKSRLLSDRFSAERPKGSFSTLEIQRTEQGDSAMYLCASSPRIVSETQYFGPGTRLLVL.

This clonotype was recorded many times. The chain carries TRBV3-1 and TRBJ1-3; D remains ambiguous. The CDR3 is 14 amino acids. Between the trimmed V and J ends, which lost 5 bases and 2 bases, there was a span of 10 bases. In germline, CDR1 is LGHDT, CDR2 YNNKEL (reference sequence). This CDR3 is CASSAAGPGNTIYF. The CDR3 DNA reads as TGTGCCAGCAGCGCGGCTGGGCCTGGAAACACCATATATTTT. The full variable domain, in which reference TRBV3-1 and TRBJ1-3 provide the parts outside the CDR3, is DTAVSQTPKYLVTQMGNDKSIKCEQNLGHDTMYWYKQDSKKFLKIMFSYNNKELIINETVPNRFSPKSPDKAHLNLHINSLELGDSAVYFCASSAAGPGNTIYFGEGSWLTVV.

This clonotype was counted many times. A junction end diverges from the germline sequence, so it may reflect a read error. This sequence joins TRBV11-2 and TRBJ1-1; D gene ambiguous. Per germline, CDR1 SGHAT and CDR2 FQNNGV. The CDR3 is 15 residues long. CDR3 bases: TGCGCCAGCAGCCAGTTCGGACGGAAGAACACTGAAGCTTTCTTT. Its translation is CASSQFGRKNTEAFF.

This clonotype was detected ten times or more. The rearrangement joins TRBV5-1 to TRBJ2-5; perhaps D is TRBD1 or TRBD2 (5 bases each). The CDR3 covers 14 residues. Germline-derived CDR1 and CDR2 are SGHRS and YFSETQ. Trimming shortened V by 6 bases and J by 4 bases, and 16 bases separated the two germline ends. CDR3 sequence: CASKRVGVGETQYF. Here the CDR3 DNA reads TGCGCCAGCAAACGGGTGGGGGTCGGAGAGACCCAGTACTTC.

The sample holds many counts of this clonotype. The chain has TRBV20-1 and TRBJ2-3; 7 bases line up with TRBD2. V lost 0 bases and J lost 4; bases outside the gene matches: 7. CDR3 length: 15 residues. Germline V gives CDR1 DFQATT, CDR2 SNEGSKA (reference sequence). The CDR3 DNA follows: TGCAGTGCTAGAGATTTTGGGGGGGGTGCAGATACGCAGTATTTT. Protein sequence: CSARDFGGGADTQYF.

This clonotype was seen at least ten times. The CDR3 sequence: CASSPTGPNQPQHF. In DNA form, the CDR3 reads TGTGCCAGCAGCCCGACAGGGCCCAATCAGCCCCAGCATTTT. This sequence joins TRBV3-1 and TRBJ1-5; 7 bases fit TRBD1. This CDR3 is built from 14 residues. CDR1 is LGHDT, CDR2 YNNKEL, per germline (reference sequence). Trimming removed 4 bases from V and 3 bases from J; junction bases left unmatched: 3.

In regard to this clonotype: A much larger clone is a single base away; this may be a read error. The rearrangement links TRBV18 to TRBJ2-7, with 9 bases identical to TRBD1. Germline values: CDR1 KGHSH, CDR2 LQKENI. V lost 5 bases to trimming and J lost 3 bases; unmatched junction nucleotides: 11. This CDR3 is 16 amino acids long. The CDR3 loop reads CASSNSSGTGYYEQYF. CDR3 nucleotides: TGTGCCAGCTCAAACAGCTCCGGGACAGGGTACTACGAGCAGTACTTC.

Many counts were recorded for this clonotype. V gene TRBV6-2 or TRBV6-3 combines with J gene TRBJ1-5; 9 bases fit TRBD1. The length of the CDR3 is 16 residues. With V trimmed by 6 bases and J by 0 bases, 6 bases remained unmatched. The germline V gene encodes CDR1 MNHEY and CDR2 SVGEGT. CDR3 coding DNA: TGTGCCAGCAGGAGACAGGGGGTTAATAGCAATCAGCCCCAGCATTTT. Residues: CASRRQGVNSNQPQHF.

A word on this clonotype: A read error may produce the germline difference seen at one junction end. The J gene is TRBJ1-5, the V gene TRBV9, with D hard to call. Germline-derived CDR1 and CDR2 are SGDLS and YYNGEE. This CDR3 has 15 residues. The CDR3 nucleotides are TGTGCCAGCAGTGTAGGGTCGGGCGGGGATCAGCCCCAGCATTTT. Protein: CASSVGSGGDQPQHF.